A selection of T cell receptor beta chains follows, all from one sample in a study of cytomegalovirus exposure and HLA in healthy donors. TCRdb keeps only in-frame clones here, not all; method: immunoSEQ multiplex PCR. The profile shows more than 110,000 clones, about 85% of them singletons. The sample consisted of PBMCs. The receptors were sampled from a female donor in good health and CMV-seronegative. The CDR3 runs from the conserved cysteine through the conserved F or W. D genes are given only for firm matches. The size of a clone is reported for some rows only, either as once, few or many, or as a class for expanded clones.

D gene | clone size | J gene | V gene | CDR3 protein | CDR3 DNA
TRBD1 | NA | TRBJ2-6 | TRBV7-2 | CASSLASWTGRGANVLTF | TGTGCCAGCAGCTTAGCTTCTTGGACAGGGCGTGGGGCCAACGTCCTGACTTTC
NA | NA | TRBJ2-6 | TRBV6-6 | CASSTWPGANVLTF | TGTGCCAGCAGTACCTGGCCTGGGGCCAACGTCCTGACTTTC
TRBD2 | many | TRBJ2-3 | TRBV6-1 | CASSESPSGGAVDTQYF | TGTGCCAGCAGTGAGAGTCCTAGCGGGGGGGCCGTAGATACGCAGTATTTT
NA | NA | TRBJ2-1 | TRBV4-3 | CASSQGTQVVGQFF | TGCGCCAGCAGCCAAGGCACACAGGTTGTGGGACAGTTCTTC
TRBD1 | NA | TRBJ2-1 | TRBV10-3 | CGSRQGANNEQFF | TGTGGCTCCCGACAGGGGGCGAACAATGAGCAGTTCTTC
NA | once | TRBJ2-1 | TRBV7-9 | CASSTSFNEQFF | TGTGCCAGCAGCACCAGTTTTAATGAGCAGTTCTTC
TRBD1 | medium-sized | TRBJ2-7 | TRBV6-5 | CASREPGQPPYEQYF | TGTGCCAGCAGAGAACCGGGACAGCCCCCCTACGAGCAGTACTTC
TRBD2 | NA | TRBJ2-1 | TRBV7-2 | CASSFSLAGVNEQFF | TGTGCCAGCAGCTTTAGTCTAGCGGGAGTGAATGAGCAGTTCTTC
NA | NA | TRBJ2-7 | TRBV7-9 | CASSLAAGLGYEQYF | TGTGCCAGCAGCTTAGCGGCAGGGCTAGGCTACGAGCAGTACTTC
NA | NA | TRBJ2-5 | TRBV28 | CASNEGGLGETQYF | TGTGCCAGCAACGAGGGGGGGTTGGGGGAGACCCAGTACTTC
TRBD1 | few | TRBJ1-6 | TRBV19 | CASSMNRGQSPLHF | TGTGCCAGTAGTATGAACAGGGGGCAATCACCCCTCCACTTT
TRBD1 | few | TRBJ1-4 | TRBV6-1 | CASSEDRAGWEKLFF | TGTGCCAGCAGTGAGGACAGGGCCGGGTGGGAAAAACTGTTTTTT
NA | few | TRBJ2-3 | TRBV18 | CASSLQGWEDTQYF | TGTGCCAGCTCCCTCCAGGGGTGGGAAGATACGCAGTATTTT
TRBD1 | once | TRBJ1-2 | TRBV2 | CASRQGAGYGYTF | TGTGCCAGCAGACAGGGGGCTGGCTATGGCTACACCTTC
NA | NA | TRBJ2-2 | TRBV12-5 | CASGLNSGGVGELFF | TGTGCTAGTGGTTTGAACTCCGGAGGGGTCGGGGAGCTGTTTTTT
NA | NA | TRBJ2-1 | TRBV9 | CASSVGVAVRYNEQFF | TGTGCCAGCAGCGTAGGAGTGGCGGTGCGTTACAATGAGCAGTTCTTC
TRBD2 | NA | TRBJ2-7 | TRBV10-2 | CASSLAGRTYEQYF | TGCGCCAGCAGCTTAGCGGGGCGAACCTACGAGCAGTACTTC
TRBD1 | NA | TRBJ2-1 | TRBV6-6 | CASHPGTDGNEQFF | TGTGCCAGCCATCCCGGGACAGACGGCAATGAGCAGTTCTTC
TRBD2 | NA | TRBJ2-1 | TRBV27 | CASSLRLAGGPYEQFF | TGTGCCAGCAGTTTAAGGCTAGCGGGGGGGCCCTATGAGCAGTTCTTC
TRBD2 | NA | TRBJ2-3 | TRBV7-6 | CASSLPPSLAGAVSSTDTQYF | TGTGCCAGCAGCTTACCTCCGTCCCTAGCGGGAGCCGTCTCTAGCACAGATACGCAGTATTTT
TRBD1 | once | TRBJ2-7 | TRBV5-4 | CASSLGQGALYEQYF | TGTGCCAGCAGCTTGGGACAGGGAGCCCTCTACGAGCAGTACTTC
TRBD1 | few | TRBJ1-4 | TRBV9 | CASSDPGQGAGEKLFF | TGTGCCAGCAGCGATCCGGGACAGGGGGCAGGGGAAAAACTGTTTTTT
NA | NA | TRBJ2-7 | TRBV6-1 | CASSGTGQDEQYF | TGTGCCAGCAGTGGAACAGGGCAGGACGAGCAGTACTTC
TRBD1 | NA | TRBJ2-7 | TRBV15 | CATSRDLDRGNEQYF | TGTGCCACCAGCAGAGATTTGGACAGGGGAAACGAGCAGTACTTC
NA | NA | TRBJ1-5 | TRBV7-2 | CASSAGLGQPQHF | TGTGCCAGCAGCGCAGGTTTGGGCCAGCCCCAGCATTTT
NA | NA | TRBJ2-6 | TRBV7-2 | CASSSNRLSGANVLTF | TGTGCCAGCAGCTCCAATAGACTCTCTGGGGCCAACGTCCTGACTTTC
TRBD1 | NA | TRBJ1-4 | TRBV29-1 | CSVEDPGTGRFF | TGCAGCGTTGAAGACCCCGGGACAGGGCGATTTTTT
NA | NA | TRBJ2-2 | TRBV2 | CASSGDWPGELFF | TGTGCCAGCAGTGGGGACTGGCCCGGGGAGCTGTTTTTT
TRBD1 | NA | TRBJ1-3 | TRBV27 | CASRNRRDRGGNTIYF | TGTGCCAGCAGAAACCGCCGGGACAGGGGTGGAAACACCATATATTTT